The 20 T cell receptor beta chains reported below all come from one sample, sequenced in a study of blood T cell repertoires in COVID-19. Profiling relied on immunoSEQ multiplex PCR, and the TCRdb table lists in-frame clones only, not all of them. The table shows 110,000 to 150,000 clones, with roughly nine tenths occurring only once. The sample was peripheral blood. The source of these receptors is a woman aged 60-75 years with active COVID-19.

V usage is TRBV2 and J usage is TRBJ2-5; weak D call: TRBD2 (6 bases). The CDR3 is 14 amino acids. Germline assignment: CDR1 SNHLY and CDR2 FYNNEI. V was trimmed by 2 bases and J by 4 bases, leaving 11 bases between them. In nucleotides, the CDR3 is TGTGCCAGCAGTGAATGGGGGGTTTCAGAGACCCAGTACTTC. Protein: CASSEWGVSETQYF.

V usage is TRBV19 and J usage is TRBJ2-1; 8 bases line up with TRBD2. Germline CDR1 LNHDA, CDR2 SQIVND (reference sequence). This CDR3 has 15 residues. With 4 bases clipped from V and 1 base from J, the junction kept 3 bases outside the gene matches. The CDR3 loop is CASSTTSGSYNEQFF. The CDR3 DNA follows: TGTGCCAGTAGTACTACTAGCGGTTCCTACAATGAGCAGTTCTTC.

J is TRBJ1-2 and V is TRBV11-3; TRBD1 might be the D (5 bases). The CDR3 has 13 amino acids. V dropped 5 bases and J dropped 8 bases, with 15 bases sitting between them. Per germline, CDR1 SGHNT and CDR2 YENEEA. The chain's CDR3 is CASSDGQPTGYTF. The CDR3 bases are TGTGCCAGCAGCGACGGACAACCAACAGGCTACACCTTC.

This chain uses TRBV20-1 with TRBJ1-3; D unclear. CDR3 length: 11 amino acids. In germline, CDR1 is DFQATT, CDR2 SNEGSKA (reference sequence). V dropped 7 bases and J dropped 4 bases, with 8 bases sitting between them. The CDR3 here is CSGAWGNTIYF. The CDR3 DNA reads as TGCAGTGGGGCGTGGGGAAACACCATATATTTT.

The rearrangement joins TRBV20-1 to TRBJ1-1; 8 nucleotides agree with TRBD1. V lost 3 bases, J lost 10 bases, and 4 bases stayed unmatched. Per germline, CDR1 DFQATT and CDR2 SNEGSKA (reference sequence). The CDR3 runs to 11 residues. CDR3 protein: CSASPGQGAFF. Here the CDR3 DNA reads TGCAGTGCTAGCCCCGGACAGGGAGCTTTCTTT.

The V gene is TRBV5-5, the J gene TRBJ2-5, with 7 nucleotides matching TRBD2. Germline trimming cut 3 bases from V and 2 bases from J; bases unmatched to any gene: 4. This CDR3 region has 14 residues. The germline V gene has CDR1 SGHKS and CDR2 YYEKEE (reference sequence). The CDR3 DNA reads as TGTGCCAGCAGCTGGGAGGGGCGACAAGAGACCCAGTACTTC. It codes for CASSWEGRQETQYF.

Comment on this clone: Other DNA variants within this sample encode the same CDR3. This CDR3 is CASSQGLAAYEQYF. Here the CDR3 DNA reads TGTGCCAGCAGCCAAGGACTAGCGGCGTACGAGCAGTACTTC. V gene TRBV3-1 (or the pseudogene TRBV3-2) combines with J gene TRBJ2-7; 9 nucleotides line up with TRBD2. V shed 1 base and J 4 bases; nucleotides not matched to a gene: 2. Germline CDR1 reads LGHDT; CDR2 reads YNNKEL (reference sequence). The CDR3 runs 14 residues.

The CDR3: CASSLGRLARNEQFF. The CDR3 coding sequence is TGTGCCAGCAGCTTAGGAAGACTAGCGAGGAATGAGCAGTTCTTC. The chain recombines TRBV11-2 with TRBJ2-1; 8 bases map to TRBD2. V trimming: 1 base; J trimming: 7 bases; junction bases outside the gene matches: 6. The CDR3 totals 15 residues. The germline V gene encodes CDR1 SGHAT and CDR2 FQNNGV.

This clone has only one observation. V and J are TRBV18 and TRBJ1-1; D gene uncertain. V dropped 5 bases and J dropped 0 bases, with 16 bases sitting between them. Per the germline V gene, CDR1 is KGHSH and CDR2 is LQKENI. The CDR3 length is 16 residues. This CDR3 reads CASSANSEAMNTEAFF. DNA of the CDR3: TGTGCCAGCTCAGCCAACAGTGAAGCCATGAACACTGAAGCTTTCTTT. Full variable domain (remainder filled in from reference TRBV18 and TRBJ1-1): NAGVMQNPRHLVRRRGQEARLRCSPMKGHSHVYWYRQLPEEGLKFMVYLQKENIIDESGMPKERFSAEFPKEGPSILRIQQVVRGDSAAYFCASSANSEAMNTEAFFGQGTRLTVV.

The chain employs TRBV12-3 or TRBV12-4 and TRBJ2-7; 7 positions agree with TRBD1. V trimming: 3 bases; J trimming: 5 bases; junction bases outside the gene matches: 4. The CDR3 extends over 13 amino acids. In DNA, the CDR3 is TGTGCCAGCAGTTTCGGACAGGACCACGAGCAGTACTTC. Translation: CASSFGQDHEQYF.

The chain links TRBV7-9 to TRBJ2-1; 11 nucleotides match TRBD1. Trimming cost V 6 bases and J 5 bases; bases outside gene matches: 9. The CDR3 is made up of 16 amino acids. The germline V gene encodes CDR1 SEHNR and CDR2 FQNEAQ (reference sequence). CDR3 DNA sequence: TGTGCCAGCAGAGGTACCGGGACAGGGGGGAACAATGAGCAGTTCTTC. It yields the protein CASRGTGTGGNNEQFF.

The chain carries TRBV28 and TRBJ1-3, with 8 positions matching TRBD1. The junction had 12 bases not matched to a gene; V was cut back by 2 bases and J by 0 bases. Germline loops: CDR1 MDHEN, CDR2 SYDVKM. This CDR3 region has 19 residues. This chain's CDR3 is CASSLPGQGRKDSGNTIYF. CDR3 in DNA: TGTGCCAGCAGTTTACCCGGACAGGGCAGGAAGGACTCTGGAAACACCATATATTTT.

The chain carries TRBV2 and TRBJ2-3; D might be TRBD2 (6 bases). CDR1 SNHLY and CDR2 FYNNEI come from the germline V gene. The CDR3 is made up of 14 amino acids. Trimming pared 6 bases from V and 0 bases from J, leaving 10 bases between. The CDR3 DNA is TGTGCCAGCAGCAGACTAGAAAGCACAGATACGCAGTATTTT. It yields the protein CASSRLESTDTQYF.

The chain has TRBV5-1 and TRBJ1-4; D call uncertain. V gave up 4 bases and J gave up 8 bases, with 15 bases separating them. Germline lookup yields CDR1 SGHRS and CDR2 YFSETQ. CDR3 size: 14 residues. The CDR3 loop reads CASSPGRVGEKLFF. The CDR3 DNA sequence: TGCGCCAGCAGCCCGGGGAGGGTCGGAGAAAAACTGTTTTTT.

This sequence joins TRBV4-1 and TRBJ2-2; TRBD2 might be the D (5 bases). The CDR3 runs to 14 residues. The V gene lost 0 bases and the J gene lost 8 bases, with 10 bases spanning the gap. CDR1 MGHRA and CDR2 YSYEKL come from the germline V gene. In DNA, the CDR3 is TGCGCCAGCAGCCAAGAGGCGGGTGGGGGGGAGCTGTTTTTT. It translates to CASSQEAGGGELFF.

This clone occurred once. The V call is TRBV6-6, the J call TRBJ1-1; 7 bases line up with TRBD1. The junction had 3 bases not matched to a gene; V was cut back by 2 bases and J by 0 bases. This CDR3 has 15 residues. The germline V gene encodes CDR1 MNHNY and CDR2 SVGAGI (reference sequence). CDR3 DNA: TGTGCCAGCAGTTACCCCGGACAGGTGAACACTGAAGCTTTCTTT. Protein product: CASSYPGQVNTEAFF.

The chain uses TRBV15 and TRBJ2-5; the match to TRBD2 covers 7 bases. Germline values: CDR1 LNHNV, CDR2 YYDKDF (reference sequence). The CDR3 sequence is 16 residues long. The trim removed 1 base at V and 5 bases at J, leaving 10 bases unmatched. This CDR3 is CATSRGPETGGETQYF. CDR3 nucleotides: TGTGCCACCAGCAGAGGCCCCGAAACGGGGGGTGAGACCCAGTACTTC.

The rearrangement uses TRBV7-3 and TRBJ1-2; D remains ambiguous. The CDR3 extends over 13 amino acids. Trimming cost V 8 bases and J 8 bases, with 18 bases left between them. Per the germline V gene, CDR1 is SGHTA and CDR2 is FQGTGA. CDR3 bases: TGTGCCAGCTCCGAGGGCAGCGGCTGGGGCTACACCTTC. Amino acid sequence: CASSEGSGWGYTF.

The chain has TRBV6-1 and TRBJ2-7, with 7 positions matching TRBD2. This CDR3 is 16 amino acids long. CDR1 is MNHNS and CDR2 is SASEGT in the germline V gene. The junction had 9 bases not matched to a gene; V was cut back by 3 bases and J by 1 base. The CDR3 DNA reads TGTGCCAGCAGTGACACTATGGGGGGGTTTTCCTACGAGCAGTACTTC. Translation gives CASSDTMGGFSYEQYF.

V usage is TRBV7-2 and J usage is TRBJ1-1, with a possible D match to TRBD1 (5 bases). Germline CDR1 is SGHTA and CDR2 is FQGNSA. V gave up 3 bases and J gave up 8 bases, with 16 bases separating them. The CDR3 is made up of 14 amino acids. CDR3 loop: CASSLDPGPTEAFF. The CDR3, as DNA: TGTGCCAGCAGCTTGGATCCAGGGCCTACGGAAGCTTTCTTT.